Following are 26 T cell receptor beta chains from one sample sequenced in a study of T cell responses to AZD1222 COVID-19 vaccine. The data were produced by immunoSEQ multiplex PCR, yet TCRdb's version contains in-frame clones alone and is incomplete. In the table there are about 190,000 clones, approximately 92% of which are singletons. Sequences were derived from peripheral blood, sampled on day 0 of AZD1222 vaccination. The source is an adult in good health.

The gene calls are TRBV7-3 and TRBJ2-7; D perhaps matches TRBD2 (5 bases). CDR3 size: 14 residues. CDR1 SGHTA and CDR2 FQGTGA come from the germline V gene. V shed 5 bases and J shed 2 bases, with 13 bases lying between them. The CDR3 DNA reads as TGTGCCAGCAGCCCAGGAGGACGGCCCTACGAGCAGTACTTC. This codes for CASSPGGRPYEQYF.

The chain carries TRBV4-1 and TRBJ2-3; TRBD1 matches 12 bases. V dropped 1 base and J dropped 7; count of bases not matched to a gene: 6. Germline CDR1 MGHRA, CDR2 YSYEKL. This CDR3 comprises 16 residues. In DNA, the CDR3 is TGCGCCAGCAGCCAAGTACCGGGACAGGGGGCGAATACGCAGTATTTT. The encoded protein is CASSQVPGQGANTQYF.

This chain uses TRBV29-1 with TRBJ2-4, with D tentatively TRBD2 (6 bases). This CDR3 comprises 13 residues. Germline V gene data show CDR1 as SQVTM and CDR2 as ANQGSEA. The CDR3 sequence is CSVLAGRQNIQYF. Here the CDR3 DNA reads TGCAGTGTTTTGGCGGGGCGCCAAAACATTCAGTACTTC. Full variable domain (missing parts from reference TRBV29-1 and TRBJ2-4): SAVISQKPSRDICQRGTSLTIQCQVDSQVTMMFWYRQQPGQSLTLIATANQGSEATYESGFVIDKFPISRPNLTFSTLTVSNMSPEDSSIYLCSVLAGRQNIQYFGAGTRLSVL.

This chain joins TRBV6-5 and TRBJ1-5; TRBD1 might be the D (6 bases). The germline V gene encodes CDR1 MNHEY and CDR2 SVGAGI. This CDR3 is built from 12 residues. V was shortened by 5 bases and J by 6 bases, with 8 bases between the two germline ends. The CDR3 loop is CASSTGIQPQHF. The DNA of the CDR3 is TGTGCCAGCAGTACAGGGATTCAGCCCCAGCATTTT.

CDR3 amino acids: CASSERGLSGNTIYF. In DNA form, the CDR3 reads TGTGCCAGCAGTGAAAGGGGGCTCTCTGGAAACACCATATATTTT. J is TRBJ1-3 and V is TRBV6-1; 7 bases are a match to TRBD1. This CDR3 is built from 15 residues. Trimming took 2 bases from V and 0 from J; bases not matched to a gene: 1. Germline V gene data show CDR1 as MNHNS and CDR2 as SASEGT.

The genes are TRBV7-2 and TRBJ1-2, with 8 positions matching TRBD1. V dropped 5 bases and J dropped 8; count of bases not matched to a gene: 10. Germline lookup yields CDR1 SGHTA and CDR2 FQGNSA. This CDR3 is built from 14 residues. The CDR3 is CASSSAGTGGGYTF. CDR3 nucleotide sequence: TGTGCCAGCAGCAGTGCCGGGACAGGAGGCGGCTACACCTTC.

The chain has TRBV9 and TRBJ1-3, with TRBD1 as a possible D gene (6 bases). Germline loops: CDR1 SGDLS, CDR2 YYNGEE. The V end lost 3 bases, the J end lost 0 bases, and 13 bases lay between the germline ends. CDR3 length: 16 residues. The CDR3 sequence: CASSAQGTFSGNTIYF. The DNA for the CDR3 is TGTGCCAGCAGCGCCCAAGGGACATTCTCTGGAAACACCATATATTTT. Full variable domain (outside the CDR3, taken from reference TRBV9 and TRBJ1-3): DSGVTQTPKHLITATGQRVTLRCSPRSGDLSVYWYQQSLDQGLQFLIQYYNGEERAKGNILERFSAQQFPDLHSELNLSSLELGDSALYFCASSAQGTFSGNTIYFGEGSWLTVV.

The rearrangement joins TRBV7-3 to TRBJ2-7; TRBD2 matches 7 bases. Germline V gene sequence: CDR1 SGHTA, CDR2 FQGTGA. The CDR3 spans 14 residues. The trim removed 6 bases at V and 1 base at J, leaving 6 bases unmatched. CDR3 DNA: TGTGCCAGCAGGAGGACTAGTGGTTCCTACGAGCAGTACTTC. This sequence encodes CASRRTSGSYEQYF.

The sample holds one count of this clone. V gene TRBV3-1 (or the pseudogene TRBV3-2) combines with J gene TRBJ1-3; TRBD1 might be the D (5 bases). V was shortened by 1 base and J by 0 bases, with 10 bases between the two germline ends. Germline V gives CDR1 LGHDT, CDR2 YNNKEL (reference sequence). The CDR3 extends over 16 amino acids. The chain's CDR3 is CASSQAGLSSGNTIYF. CDR3 in DNA: TGTGCCAGCAGCCAAGCAGGGTTGAGCTCTGGAAACACCATATATTTT.

This rearrangement joins TRBV7-2 to TRBJ2-2; no reliable D call. The length of the CDR3 is 14 residues. The V and J ends lost 3 bases and 0 bases respectively, with 5 bases between them. Germline CDR1 SGHTA, CDR2 FQGNSA. For the CDR3, the DNA is TGTGCCAGCAGCTTGGTCACGAACACCGGGGAGCTGTTTTTT. This translates into CASSLVTNTGELFF.

Notes on this clone: A junction end diverges from the germline sequence, so it may reflect a read error. The chain recombines TRBV4-1 with TRBJ1-1, with a tentative D call TRBD1 (6 bases). Germline V gives CDR1 MGHRA, CDR2 YSYEKL. This CDR3 is built from 13 residues. The CDR3 DNA follows: TGCGCCAGCAGTCAAGGGGGTAATACTGAAGCTTTCTTT. It codes for CASSQGGNTEAFF.

This rearrangement joins TRBV3-1 (or the pseudogene TRBV3-2) to TRBJ1-2; 8 bases agree with TRBD1. This CDR3 comprises 13 residues. The J segment lost 3 bases and the V segment lost 4 bases, leaving 1 base of the junction unmatched. Germline V gene sequence: CDR1 LGHDT, CDR2 YNNKEL (reference sequence). In DNA, the CDR3 is TGTGCCAGCAGCCGGGGACAGGACTATGGCTACACCTTC. This gives the protein CASSRGQDYGYTF.

The V and J genes are TRBV19 and TRBJ2-2; D gene uncertain. Trimming took off 3 bases at V and 0 bases at J, with 5 bases between the two ends. The CDR3 sequence is 14 residues long. Germline V lookup: CDR1 LNHDA, CDR2 SQIVND (reference sequence). CDR3 nucleotide sequence: TGTGCCAGTAGTATTGGACCGAACACCGGGGAGCTGTTTTTT. This sequence encodes CASSIGPNTGELFF.

The chain combines TRBV29-1 with TRBJ2-2; D is perhaps TRBD2 (7 bases). The CDR3 runs 16 residues. CDR1 SQVTM and CDR2 ANQGSEA come from the germline V gene. V lost 4 bases, J lost 4 bases, and 19 bases lay in between. CDR3 amino acids: CSVGGGATGLTGELFF. CDR3 in DNA: TGCAGCGTTGGTGGGGGGGCTACAGGGCTCACCGGGGAGCTGTTTTTT.

This CDR3 reads CASSSRTGRDEKLFF. The DNA for the CDR3 is TGTGCCAGCAGTTCCCGGACAGGGAGGGATGAAAAACTGTTTTTT. V is TRBV6-5 and J is TRBJ1-4; 8 bases agree with TRBD1. Germline values: CDR1 MNHEY, CDR2 SVGAGI. This CDR3 comprises 15 residues. After removal of 4 bases from V and 6 bases from J, the junction contained 7 bases not matched to a gene.

The chain recombines TRBV2 with TRBJ2-7, with D perhaps being TRBD1 or TRBD2 (5 bases each). In germline, CDR1 is SNHLY, CDR2 FYNNEI. The CDR3 consists of 14 residues. V was shortened by 8 bases and J by 4 bases, with 18 bases between the two germline ends. This CDR3 reads CASGEGSRGYEQYF. The CDR3 DNA reads as TGTGCCAGCGGAGAGGGGTCTCGAGGGTACGAGCAGTACTTC.

The V gene is TRBV6-5, the J gene TRBJ1-4, with D possibly being TRBD1 (6 bases). The CDR3 is made up of 13 amino acids. V lost 6 bases and J lost 7, with 12 bases in between. The germline CDR1 and CDR2 sequences are MNHEY and SVGAGI. The CDR3 DNA reads as TGTGCCAGCAGGGCTTCAGGGGCTGAAAAACTGTTTTTT. It specifies CASRASGAEKLFF.

This CDR3 is CASSSRGMGSNEKLFF. CDR3 in DNA: TGTGCCAGTAGTAGCAGAGGGATGGGATCTAATGAAAAACTGTTTTTT. The chain joins TRBV19 to TRBJ1-4; D uncertain. Per the germline V gene, CDR1 is LNHDA and CDR2 is SQIVND (reference sequence). The CDR3 sequence is 16 residues long. V dropped 4 bases and J dropped 3 bases, with 15 bases sitting between them.

This chain uses TRBV6-1 with TRBJ2-6; TRBD2 matches 10 bases. V lost 3 bases and J lost 1; bases outside the gene matches: 3. There are 17 residues in the CDR3. Germline V CDR1 and CDR2: MNHNS, SASEGT. CDR3 sequence reads: CASSELAGVSGANVLTF. CDR3 coding DNA: TGTGCCAGCAGTGAGCTAGCGGGGGTTTCTGGGGCCAACGTCCTGACTTTC.

This clone has just a few counts. The chain couples TRBV9 to TRBJ2-3; 8 bases map to TRBD2. Germline CDR1 SGDLS, CDR2 YYNGEE. V was pared by 0 bases and J by 2 bases, with 5 bases of the junction left unmatched. CDR3 size: 16 residues. The CDR3 is CASSVAGGPSTDTQYF. The CDR3 nucleotides are TGTGCCAGCAGCGTAGCGGGGGGGCCTTCCACAGATACGCAGTATTTT.

This chain links TRBV30 with TRBJ2-3; the match to TRBD2 covers 10 bases. Germline V lookup: CDR1 GTSNPN, CDR2 SVGIG (reference sequence). The CDR3 has 16 residues. V dropped 3 bases and J dropped 5; count of bases not matched to a gene: 11. CDR3 amino acids: CAWSPLLAGRGDTQYF. Here the CDR3 DNA reads TGTGCCTGGAGCCCCCTACTAGCGGGGCGGGGAGATACGCAGTATTTT.

The genes are TRBV6-4 and TRBJ1-6; D unclear. CDR1 is MRHNA and CDR2 is SNTAGT in the germline V gene. CDR3 length: 18 amino acids. Trimming removed 7 bases from V and 0 bases from J, with 19 bases in between. The CDR3 DNA reads as TGTGCCAGCAATAAGTCATACGCTGGAAGCTCCTATAATTCACCCCTCCACTTT. This translates into CASNKSYAGSSYNSPLHF.

The chain couples TRBV18 to TRBJ2-1, with D perhaps TRBD1 or TRBD2 (5 bases each). Germline V gene lookup returns CDR1 KGHSH and CDR2 LQKENI. The CDR3 extends over 16 amino acids. Trimming removed 3 bases at V and 2 bases at J, with 14 bases between. CDR3 bases: TGTGCCAGCTCACCCCGGGCAGGGAGTACCTACAATGAGCAGTTCTTC. Translating it yields CASSPRAGSTYNEQFF.

This rearrangement joins TRBV6-5 to TRBJ2-7; 9 bases fit TRBD1. The CDR3 loop spans 14 amino acids. Germline V gene data show CDR1 as MNHEY and CDR2 as SVGAGI. After removal of 7 bases from V and 3 bases from J, the junction contained 7 bases not matched to a gene. The CDR3: CASNRGQGGYEQYF. DNA of the CDR3: TGTGCCAGCAACCGGGGACAGGGCGGCTACGAGCAGTACTTC.

V usage is TRBV28 and J usage is TRBJ1-4; D is undetermined. This CDR3 contains 15 residues. The germline V and J ends were trimmed by 1 base and 5 bases, with 11 bases remaining between them. CDR1 and CDR2 from the germline V gene are MDHEN and SYDVKM. CDR3 amino acids: CASSLLTGGNEKLFF. DNA of the CDR3: TGTGCCAGCAGTTTATTGACGGGAGGGAATGAAAAACTGTTTTTT.

The chain recombines TRBV29-1 with TRBJ2-2; weak D call: TRBD2 (5 bases). V lost 6 bases and J lost 1, with 12 bases in between. This CDR3 contains 14 residues. CDR1 is SQVTM and CDR2 is ANQGSEA in the germline V gene. CDR3 DNA: TGCAGCGTAGGCGGGCCCTGGAACACCGGGGAGCTGTTTTTT. The encoded protein is CSVGGPWNTGELFF.